A selection of T cell receptor beta chains follows, all from one sample in a study of blood T cell repertoires in COVID-19. The data were produced by immunoSEQ multiplex PCR, yet TCRdb's version contains in-frame clones alone and is incomplete. The sample lists about 290,000 clones; roughly 90% were seen once. Sequencing was carried out using peripheral blood. The receptor set was obtained from a woman aged 40 to 50 who had recovered from COVID-19. The CDR3 runs from the conserved cysteine through the conserved F or W. The D gene is left open where the match is weak. A row's size may be missing; if present it is once, few, many or a size class.

d_call	clone_size	v_call	j_call	cdr3_aa	cdr3_nt
TRBD1	-	TRBV11-2	TRBJ2-1	CASSLMGQGGNEQFF	TGTGCCAGCAGTTTAATGGGACAGGGTGGCAATGAGCAGTTCTTC
TRBD1	-	TRBV15	TRBJ2-5	CATSRDPPGQGKETQYF	TGTGCCACCAGCAGAGATCCCCCGGGACAGGGAAAAGAGACCCAGTACTTC
TRBD2	once	TRBV5-6	TRBJ2-7	CASSLLSSGRAPYEQYF	TGTGCCAGCAGCTTGCTTTCTAGCGGGAGGGCACCTTACGAGCAGTACTTC
-	few	TRBV12-5	TRBJ1-5	CASGSRTATQPQHF	TGTGCTAGTGGGTCCCGGACAGCAACTCAGCCCCAGCATTTT
TRBD1	-	TRBV6-2/TRBV6-3	TRBJ1-5	CASSPYRGRGNQPQHF	TGTGCCAGCAGTCCATACAGGGGGCGAGGCAATCAGCCCCAGCATTTT
-	-	TRBV5-6	TRBJ2-7	CASSFGDSDEQYF	TGTGCCAGCAGCTTCGGGGATAGCGACGAGCAGTACTTC
TRBD2	-	TRBV3-1/TRBV3-2	TRBJ2-5	CASSQAPRGTSGSLETQYF	TGTGCCAGCAGCCAAGCCCCCAGGGGCACTAGCGGGAGCTTGGAGACCCAGTACTTC
-	-	TRBV6-5	TRBJ2-7	CASSYGGTAEQYF	TGTGCCAGCAGTTACGGCGGGACGGCCGAGCAGTACTTC
TRBD2	-	TRBV6-7	TRBJ2-7	CAGWSGNMTYEQYF	TGTGCCGGATGGAGCGGGAATATGACCTACGAGCAGTACTTC
-	-	TRBV11-3	TRBJ2-3	CASPGSITDTQYF	TGTGCCAGCCCGGGATCCATAACAGATACGCAGTATTTT
TRBD1	-	TRBV7-9	TRBJ1-4	CASSTGQPNEKLFF	TGTGCCAGCAGCACGGGACAGCCTAATGAAAAACTGTTTTTT
-	-	TRBV6-4	TRBJ2-7	CASSDSNGHEAYEQYF	TGTGCCAGCAGTGACTCGAACGGACACGAGGCCTACGAGCAGTACTTC
-	-	TRBV19	TRBJ2-7	CASRSRERPYEQYF	TGTGCCAGTAGGAGCCGGGAGCGCCCCTACGAGCAGTACTTC
-	-	TRBV12-3/TRBV12-4	TRBJ2-7	CASSLVRGEQYF	TGTGCCAGCAGTTTAGTACGGGGCGAGCAGTACTTC
TRBD2	-	TRBV20-1	TRBJ2-4	CSAGTSNIQYF	TGCAGTGCGGGGACTAGCAACATTCAGTACTTC
-	-	TRBV30	TRBJ2-3	CAWSVLEDTQYF	TGTGCCTGGAGTGTACTTGAGGATACGCAGTATTTT
-	-	TRBV7-9	TRBJ1-1	CASSGELEAFF	TGTGCCAGCAGCGGAGAACTGGAAGCTTTCTTT
-	few	TRBV14	TRBJ1-6	CASSPKLASPLHF	TGTGCCAGCAGCCCCAAGTTGGCCTCACCCCTCCACTTT
-	-	TRBV30	TRBJ2-7	CAWSVSGTGSYEQYF	TGTGCCTGGAGTGTAAGCGGGACAGGCTCCTACGAGCAGTACTTC
TRBD1	-	TRBV11-2	TRBJ1-4	CASSLGLYRGGLEKLFF	TGTGCCAGCAGCTTGGGCCTTTACAGGGGAGGTTTGGAAAAACTGTTTTTT
TRBD1	-	TRBV15	TRBJ1-1	CATSDRDRKNTEAFF	TGTGCCACCTCAGACCGGGACAGGAAAAACACTGAAGCTTTCTTT
TRBD2	-	TRBV4-2	TRBJ2-2	CASSRLAGPNTGELFF	TGTGCCAGCAGCCGACTAGCGGGACCTAACACCGGGGAGCTGTTTTTT
-	-	TRBV4-1	TRBJ2-7	CASSQVLGVEEQYF	TGCGCCAGCAGCCAAGTCCTAGGAGTCGAGGAGCAGTACTTC
TRBD1	-	TRBV7-6	TRBJ1-2	CASSSGTGGSGYTF	TGTGCCAGCAGCTCCGGGACAGGGGGCTCGGGCTACACCTTC
TRBD2	-	TRBV19	TRBJ2-3	CASSMGGSTDTQYF	TGTGCCAGTAGTATGGGGGGGAGCACAGATACGCAGTATTTT
TRBD1	-	TRBV7-2	TRBJ2-1	CASSRTGEPYNEQFF	TGTGCCAGCAGCCGGACAGGAGAGCCCTACAATGAGCAGTTCTTC
-	-	TRBV10-3	TRBJ1-3	CAISESPQFSGNTIYF	TGTGCCATCAGTGAGTCGCCTCAGTTCTCTGGAAACACCATATATTTT
-	few	TRBV19	TRBJ2-2	CASSEKLFGGRSGELFF	TGTGCCAGTAGTGAGAAACTATTCGGCGGGCGGTCCGGGGAGCTGTTTTTT
TRBD1	-	TRBV24-1	TRBJ2-7	CATSPAGGGFYEQYF	TGTGCCACCAGCCCTGCAGGGGGCGGCTTCTACGAGCAGTACTTC
-	once	TRBV7-9	TRBJ2-7	CASSHSPGSYEQYF	TGTGCCAGCAGCCACAGCCCCGGATCCTACGAGCAGTACTTC
TRBD1	-	TRBV5-1	TRBJ1-4	CASSPDREKLFF	TGCGCCAGCAGCCCGGACAGGGAAAAACTGTTTTTT
TRBD2	-	TRBV29-1	TRBJ2-5	CSVDEAGGKSETQYF	TGCAGCGTTGATGAAGCGGGAGGGAAGTCGGAGACCCAGTACTTC
TRBD1	-	TRBV2	TRBJ1-6	CASSVDGGRGNSPLHF	TGTGCCAGCAGTGTAGATGGGGGCAGGGGGAATTCACCCCTCCACTTT
-	-	TRBV2	TRBJ1-2	CASSEQGSARYGYTF	TGTGCCAGCAGTGAACAGGGCAGCGCCCGCTATGGCTACACCTTC
TRBD2	once	TRBV7-3	TRBJ2-2	CASSPKNLPGLADTGELFF	TGTGCCAGCAGCCCCAAAAACCTCCCGGGACTAGCGGACACCGGGGAGCTGTTTTTT
TRBD1	-	TRBV7-9	TRBJ2-5	CASRDRGIETQYF	TGTGCCAGCAGGGACAGGGGGATTGAGACCCAGTACTTC
TRBD1	few	TRBV5-4	TRBJ2-7	CASSPGTGGEQYF	TGTGCCAGCAGTCCCGGGACAGGGGGAGAGCAGTACTTC
TRBD2	-	TRBV27	TRBJ2-7	CASSFIGGRRHEQYF	TGTGCCAGCAGTTTTATAGGCGGGAGGAGGCACGAGCAGTACTTC
-	once	TRBV14	TRBJ2-5	CASSQDQKQETQYF	TGTGCCAGCAGCCAAGACCAGAAACAAGAGACCCAGTACTTC
TRBD2	-	TRBV6-5	TRBJ2-7	CASSYGLGSYEQYF	TGTGCCAGCAGTTACGGACTAGGCTCCTACGAGCAGTACTTC
-	-	TRBV3-1/TRBV3-2	TRBJ2-2	CASSQDVQAGELFF	TGTGCCAGCAGCCAAGATGTGCAGGCCGGGGAGCTGTTTTTT
TRBD1	-	TRBV19	TRBJ2-3	CACRGDRGRDTQYF	TGTGCCTGCCGAGGGGACAGGGGGCGAGATACGCAGTATTTT
TRBD1	-	TRBV6-5	TRBJ2-3	CATGQTVNTDTQYF	TGTGCCACGGGACAGACCGTAAACACAGATACGCAGTATTTT
-	once	TRBV4-1	TRBJ1-1	CASSQLTGTLNTEAFF	TGCGCCAGCAGCCAGTTGACAGGTACTCTGAACACTGAAGCTTTCTTT
TRBD1	-	TRBV27	TRBJ2-7	CASGLGTGRYEQYF	TGTGCCAGCGGGCTCGGGACAGGGAGATACGAGCAGTACTTC
TRBD2	-	TRBV18	TRBJ2-3	CASSPKVAGVSGDTQYF	TGTGCCAGCTCACCAAAGGTAGCGGGAGTGAGCGGAGATACGCAGTATTTT
TRBD2	once	TRBV5-1	TRBJ2-1	CASSLLLAGEGPDNEQFF	TGCGCCAGCAGCTTGCTACTAGCGGGAGAAGGGCCCGACAATGAGCAGTTCTTC
-	-	TRBV10-3	TRBJ1-3	CAISEFPAANTIYF	TGTGCCATCAGTGAGTTTCCCGCCGCGAACACCATATATTTT
TRBD1	-	TRBV5-1	TRBJ1-6	CASRQGGNSPLHF	TGCGCCAGCAGACAGGGGGGGAATTCACCCCTCCACTTT
TRBD2	-	TRBV7-3	TRBJ2-5	CASSPGLAGGLQETQYF	TGTGCCAGCAGCCCAGGACTAGCGGGAGGGCTACAAGAGACCCAGTACTTC
-	-	TRBV5-1	TRBJ1-5	CASSLGQEGNQPQHF	TGCGCCAGCAGCTTGGGACAGGAGGGCAATCAGCCCCAGCATTTT
TRBD2	-	TRBV7-2	TRBJ2-3	CASSPYGGRADTQYF	TGTGCCAGCAGCCCCTACGGCGGGAGGGCGGATACGCAGTATTTT
-	once	TRBV6-7	TRBJ1-6	CASSYSSTGILYNSPLHF	TGTGCCAGCAGTTACTCGAGTACAGGGATACTCTATAATTCACCCCTCCACTTT
-	-	TRBV19	TRBJ1-5	CASSIMGAVSNQPQHF	TGTGCCAGTAGTATAATGGGGGCGGTAAGCAATCAGCCCCAGCATTTT